A selection of T cell receptor beta chains follows, all from one sample in a study of T cells after yellow fever vaccination. One entry per CDR3 protein, called by TCRdb with MiXCR from the 5' RACE reads. The repertoire consists of 65,000 to 70,000 distinct CDR3 sequences, with 4.5% to 7.5% occurring once and the leading ten covering roughly 2.2%. This material consisted of CD4+ T cells sorted from PBMCs, taken roughly 15 days after the first yellow fever vaccination. These receptors were taken from a man aged 18 to 29 who received the YFV17D yellow fever vaccine. CDR3s include the opening cysteine and the closing phenylalanine or tryptophan. D genes are given only for firm matches. The listing skips clone size in some rows; elsewhere it reads once, few, many or a size class.

cdr3_length | j_call | v_call | d_call | clone_size | cdr3_nt | cdr3_aa
11 | TRBJ1-2 | TRBV12-3/TRBV12-4 | - | - | TGTGCCAGCGCAGGGGCTTATGGCTACACCTTC | CASAGAYGYTF
17 | TRBJ2-7 | TRBV5-1 | TRBD1 | few | TGCGCCAGCAGCTTGGTCACAGGGGACCCGAGCTCCTACGAGCAGTACTTC | CASSLVTGDPSSYEQYF
17 | TRBJ2-1 | TRBV5-1 | TRBD2 | many | TGCGCCAGCAGCGCGAGAAACGACGGACTAGCGGGTCTGGGTACCATCTTC | CASSARNDGLAGLGTIF
15 | TRBJ1-1 | TRBV18 | - | many | TGTGCCAGCTCCTCATTAGGAGGTATGGACACTGAAGCTTTCTTT | CASSSLGGMDTEAFF
13 | TRBJ2-3 | TRBV7-2 | TRBD2 | many | TGTGCGTGGCGGGGGGGCCGGGCAGATACGCAGTATTTT | CAWRGGRADTQYF
14 | TRBJ2-3 | TRBV29-1 | - | - | TGCAGCGTTGATCAAAATTGGGGCACAGATACGCAGTATTTT | CSVDQNWGTDTQYF
14 | TRBJ2-7 | TRBV6-1 | - | many | TGTGCCAGCAGTACGGGACATCTCTCCTACGAGCAGTACTTC | CASSTGHLSYEQYF
15 | TRBJ1-5 | TRBV4-1 | TRBD1 | many | TGCGCCAGCAGCCTTCAGGGGGTAAGCAATCAGCCCCAGCATTTT | CASSLQGVSNQPQHF
13 | TRBJ1-5 | TRBV5-1 | TRBD1 | many | TGCGCCAAGAGGTACAGGGGCAGTCAGCCCCAGCATTTT | CAKRYRGSQPQHF
14 | TRBJ1-1 | TRBV5-1 | - | many | TGCGCCAGCAGCTTGGGAGTTGTGAACACTGAAGCTTTCTTT | CASSLGVVNTEAFF
15 | TRBJ2-7 | TRBV4-3 | - | - | TGCGCCAGCAGCCAAGCACTCGACAGGACCTACGAGCAGTACTTC | CASSQALDRTYEQYF
16 | TRBJ2-7 | TRBV7-2 | - | many | TGTGCCAGCAGCTTAGTTGCGGGCGATAGCTCCTACGAGCAGTACTTC | CASSLVAGDSSYEQYF
15 | TRBJ2-2 | TRBV5-1 | - | many | TGCGCCAGCAGCCCGCCGGGTGGGCCCACCGGGGAGCTGTTTTTT | CASSPPGGPTGELFF
16 | TRBJ2-2 | TRBV7-2 | TRBD2 | many | TGTGCCAGCAGCCCAAGACTAGCGCTCATTGGCGGGGAGCTGTTTTTT | CASSPRLALIGGELFF
14 | TRBJ2-1 | TRBV7-2 | - | many | TGTGCCAGCAGCTTCGGGTCCCTTCGGGGGGAGCAGTTCTTC | CASSFGSLRGEQFF
16 | TRBJ2-6 | TRBV9 | - | many | TGTGCCAGCAGCCGAGGGGTAGACTCTGGGGCCAACGTCCTGACTTTC | CASSRGVDSGANVLTF
14 | TRBJ1-1 | TRBV20-1 | - | many | TGCAGTGCTAGCCCCGACAGTTCGGGAGACGAAGCTTTCTTT | CSASPDSSGDEAFF
11 | TRBJ2-5 | TRBV11-2 | - | many | TGTGCCAGCAGGGGCGGGGAGACCCAGTACTTC | CASRGGETQYF
14 | TRBJ2-7 | TRBV4-2 | - | - | TGTGCCAGCAGCCAAGATTCAGGGCCCAACGAGCAGTACTTC | CASSQDSGPNEQYF
12 | TRBJ1-4 | TRBV3-1 | - | many | TGTGCCAGCAGCCAGGGGCCCGAAAAACTGTTTTTT | CASSQGPEKLFF
13 | TRBJ1-1 | TRBV6-1 | TRBD1 | many | TGTGCCAGCTTTGGACAGGGGCGGACTGAAGCTTTCTTT | CASFGQGRTEAFF
15 | TRBJ2-1 | TRBV9 | TRBD1 | many | TGTGCCAGCAGCCTCCGGGACAGGGGGCGTTATGAGCAGTTCTTC | CASSLRDRGRYEQFF
15 | TRBJ1-5 | TRBV12-3/TRBV12-4 | - | many | TGTGCCAGCAGTTTCGGAGGGGCCGGGAATCAGCCCCAGCATTTT | CASSFGGAGNQPQHF
16 | TRBJ2-5 | TRBV3-1 | TRBD2 | many | TGTGCCAGCAGCCTCGGGACTAGCGGGTTACAAGAGACCCAGTACTTC | CASSLGTSGLQETQYF
15 | TRBJ1-1 | TRBV27 | TRBD1 | many | TGTGCCAGCACCGGGAGAGACAGGGAACGCACTGAAGCTTTCTTT | CASTGRDRERTEAFF
16 | TRBJ2-1 | TRBV5-1 | TRBD2 | many | TGCGCCAGCAGCTTGGCGGGGACTAGCGACTACAATGAGCAGTTCTTC | CASSLAGTSDYNEQFF
14 | TRBJ2-7 | TRBV7-2 | - | many | TGTGCCAGCAGCGTAGGGCGGCGGAACTACGAGCAGTACTTC | CASSVGRRNYEQYF
12 | TRBJ2-2 | TRBV11-2 | - | many | TGTGCCATCGGGGGAGGAACCGGGGAGCTGTTTTTT | CAIGGGTGELFF
14 | TRBJ2-7 | TRBV14 | - | - | TGTGCCAGCAGCCAAGAGACAAATTCCTACGAGCAGTACTTC | CASSQETNSYEQYF
15 | TRBJ1-1 | TRBV6-2/TRBV6-3 | TRBD1 | many | TGTGCCAGCAGTTATCACGGGACAGGGCCCACTGAAGCTTTCTTT | CASSYHGTGPTEAFF
13 | TRBJ2-3 | TRBV7-2 | - | many | TGTGCCAGCAGCTTAGGGAACGGGGATACGCAGTATTTT | CASSLGNGDTQYF
14 | TRBJ2-2 | TRBV7-9 | - | many | TGTGCCAGCAGCTTTAGGATGGGAACCGGGGAGCTGTTTTTT | CASSFRMGTGELFF
14 | TRBJ2-5 | TRBV5-6 | TRBD1 | many | TGTGCCAGCAGCTCATACAGGGGGCAAGAGACCCAGTACTTC | CASSSYRGQETQYF
12 | TRBJ1-1 | TRBV5-4 | - | many | TGTGCCAGCAGACAGGCGAACACTGAAGCTTTCTTT | CASRQANTEAFF
14 | TRBJ1-3 | TRBV20-1 | TRBD1 | many | TGCAGTGCTAGAGTGGCAGGGGGCAGGGACACCATATATTTT | CSARVAGGRDTIYF
12 | TRBJ2-5 | TRBV7-3 | - | many | TGTGCCAGCGAGAACAGAGAGGAGACCCAGTACTTC | CASENREETQYF
13 | TRBJ1-2 | TRBV6-5 | - | many | TGTGCCAGCAGTCCCCTCCGAATGGATGGCTACACCTTC | CASSPLRMDGYTF
13 | TRBJ1-1 | TRBV12-3/TRBV12-4 | - | many | TGTGCCAGCAGTTTATTAGCCGGGACTGAAGCTTTCTTT | CASSLLAGTEAFF
13 | TRBJ1-2 | TRBV15 | - | few | TGTGCCACCAGCAGACCCGGACGGGGAGGCTACACCTTC | CATSRPGRGGYTF
14 | TRBJ2-1 | TRBV19 | TRBD2 | many | TGTGCCAGTAGTATTGAGCGGGGGTCAGCTGAGCAGTTCTTC | CASSIERGSAEQFF
14 | TRBJ1-1 | TRBV5-1 | - | - | TGCGCCAGCTCATTGGGAGGGTCCGGAACTGAAGCTTTCTTT | CASSLGGSGTEAFF
16 | TRBJ2-3 | TRBV5-4 | TRBD2 | many | TGTGCCAGCAGCGCCGGACTAGCGGGGAGCACAGATACGCAGTATTTT | CASSAGLAGSTDTQYF
13 | TRBJ2-5 | TRBV12-3/TRBV12-4 | TRBD2 | many | TGTGCCAGCAGGTTAGCGGGGGAAGAGACCCAGTACTTC | CASRLAGEETQYF
13 | TRBJ2-7 | TRBV5-1 | - | many | TGCGCCAGCAGCTTGACCGCCGGCTACGAGCAGTACTTC | CASSLTAGYEQYF
14 | TRBJ1-1 | TRBV5-6 | TRBD1 | many | TGTGCCAGCAGCTTGAACAGGGGGAACACTGAAGCTTTCTTT | CASSLNRGNTEAFF